Each of the 7 T cell receptor beta chains below was sequenced from the same sample in a study of T cells in Graves' hyperthyroidism and ophthalmopathy. Authors of the study amplified TCR beta CDR3 regions from RNA transcripts. The TCR CDR3 first-round RT-PCR relied on the HTBI primer set. Each CDR3 protein gets one entry after TCRdb re-called the multiplex PCR reads with MiXCR. Of fewer than 500,000 distinct CDR3 sequences in the sample, roughly 12% were seen once. The specimen was blood. All receptors derive from a man between 25 and 39 years old with Graves' hyperthyroidism that later progressed to Graves' ophthalmopathy.

This clonotype was counted a few times. The V gene is TRBV14, the J gene TRBJ2-2, with TRBD1 matching 8 bases. The length of the CDR3 is 16 residues. The germline CDR1 and CDR2 sequences are SGHDN and FVKESK. Unmatched junction bases numbered 12, after V lost 4 bases and J lost 8 bases. CDR3 amino acids: CASSLRPDRETGELFF. The CDR3 nucleotides are TGTGCCAGCAGCCTGAGGCCGGACAGGGAGACTGGGGAGCTGTTTTTT.

Worth noting for this clonotype: A much larger clone lies a single base off, so this may be a read error. J is TRBJ2-3 and V is TRBV6-2 or TRBV6-3, with D possibly called TRBD1 or TRBD2 (5 bases each). Germline assignment: CDR1 MNHEY and CDR2 SVGEGT. This CDR3 contains 15 residues. The CDR3 sequence: CASSYGAASTGTQYF. CDR3 DNA sequence: TGTGCCAGCAGTTACGGCGCTGCTAGCACAGGTACGCAGTATTTT.

This clonotype was recorded many times. V and J are TRBV27 and TRBJ2-1, with a possible D match to TRBD2 (5 bases). The CDR3 length is 16 residues. The germline V and J ends were trimmed by 5 bases and 4 bases, with 18 bases remaining between them. Germline loops: CDR1 MNHEY, CDR2 SMNVEV (reference sequence). CDR3 region: CASSEGRGFLYNEQFF. For the CDR3, the DNA is TGTGCCAGCAGTGAGGGCCGCGGGTTCCTATACAATGAGCAGTTCTTC.

This clonotype has only a few counts. The V call is TRBV20-1, the J call TRBJ2-3; D uncertain. Germline V gives CDR1 DFQATT, CDR2 SNEGSKA (reference sequence). V lost 3 bases and J 0 bases, leaving 10 bases between the germline ends. The CDR3 has 14 residues. In nucleotides, the CDR3 is TGCAGTGCTAGCCGAGCAGGTAGCACAGATACGCAGTATTTT. It yields the protein CSASRAGSTDTQYF.

Points on this clonotype: One junction end does not reproduce the germline sequence, and a read error may be involved. The chain links TRBV19 to TRBJ1-4; D remains ambiguous. The germline V gene has CDR1 LNHDA and CDR2 SQIVND (reference sequence). The CDR3 totals 13 residues. This CDR3 is CASSRTRVERLFF. Written as DNA, the CDR3 is TGTGCCAGTAGTCGGACCCGGGTTGAAAGACTGTTTTTT.

This clonotype was counted between two and nine times. V is TRBV5-1 and J is TRBJ2-2; maybe TRBD1 (5 bases). The germline gives CDR1 SGHRS, CDR2 YFSETQ. The CDR3 runs 15 residues. V was shortened by 0 bases and J by 3 bases, with 9 bases between the two germline ends. This CDR3 reads CASSLAGLDTGELFF. CDR3 coding DNA: TGCGCCAGCAGCTTGGCAGGGTTGGACACCGGGGAGCTGTTTTTT.

This clonotype was counted a few times. The chain is built from TRBV20-1 and TRBJ2-3; 9 bases match TRBD2. In germline, CDR1 is DFQATT, CDR2 SNEGSKA (reference sequence). This CDR3 is built from 15 residues. V was pared by 3 bases and J by 5 bases, with 9 bases of the junction left unmatched. The DNA of the CDR3 is TGCAGTGCTAGTCGGGCTAGCGGGGCAAAAGATACGCAGTATTTT. Residues: CSASRASGAKDTQYF.